These 20 T cell receptor beta chains share one sample of origin, sequenced in a study of shared clonotypes between healthy human individuals. Sequenced by immunoSEQ multiplex PCR; TCRdb stores in-frame clones only, minus some. This repertoire shows approximately 640,000 clones, around 90% found once; its top ten account for approximately 35%. The sequenced sample consisted of memory CD8+ T cells from PBMCs. The sample's subset: CD45RO+ cells pooled with CCR7-negative TemRA cells. These receptors all come from a man between 18 and 35 years old in good health. Some clones in this sample may be carry-over from other donors' samples.

The CDR3 DNA is TGTGCCAGCAGCTTGGAGGCGGATAGCTACACCTTC. It specifies CASSLEADSYTF. The rearrangement joins TRBV5-4 to TRBJ1-2; unclear D gene. V dropped 0 bases and J dropped 9 bases, with 9 bases sitting between them. Germline CDR1 and CDR2: SGHNT and YYREEE (reference sequence). The CDR3 is made up of 12 amino acids.

This clone has at least ten counts. The rearrangement joins TRBV28 to TRBJ2-1; D might be TRBD2 (5 bases). The V gene lost 10 bases and the J gene lost 6 bases, with 22 bases spanning the gap. CDR3 length: 15 residues. The germline gives CDR1 MDHEN, CDR2 SYDVKM. The CDR3 DNA follows: TGTGCCACCAGAGAGGAGGATAAATGGAGCAATGAGCAGTTCTTC. This translates into CATREEDKWSNEQFF.

The chain recombines TRBV28 with TRBJ2-1; D is unclear. Germline values: CDR1 MDHEN, CDR2 SYDVKM. The CDR3 runs to 13 residues. Trimming shortened V by 5 bases and J by 6 bases, and 11 bases separated the two germline ends. CDR3 in amino acids: CASSPQRGNEQFF. DNA for the CDR3: TGTGCCAGCAGTCCGCAGAGAGGCAATGAGCAGTTCTTC.

This sequence joins TRBV5-1 and TRBJ2-1; a weak D match, TRBD2 (5 bases). Germline V gives CDR1 SGHRS, CDR2 YFSETQ. The CDR3 runs 16 residues. Trimming shortened V by 0 bases and J by 2 bases, and 12 bases separated the two germline ends. CDR3 region: CASSLAGSVAYNEQFF. The CDR3 coding sequence is TGCGCCAGCAGCTTGGCTGGTAGCGTCGCCTACAATGAGCAGTTCTTC.

This clone occurred once. The chain is built from TRBV4-1 and TRBJ2-3; no firm D call. CDR1 MGHRA and CDR2 YSYEKL come from the germline V gene. Deletions cut 3 bases from V and 1 base from J, with 8 bases between. This CDR3 is 14 amino acids long. CDR3 in amino acids: CASSQMTGTDTQYF. CDR3 nucleotide sequence: TGCGCCAGCAGCCAGATGACGGGCACAGATACGCAGTATTTT.

The chain carries TRBV29-1 and TRBJ2-3; TRBD2 matches 9 bases. The ends lost 4 bases at V and 6 bases at J; junction bases unmatched: 20. The germline gives CDR1 SQVTM, CDR2 ANQGSEA. The CDR3 loop spans 18 amino acids. DNA of the CDR3: TGCAGCGTTGGGGTTCTAGCGGGAAAACTGGTCCGCCCGGATACGCAGTATTTT. Its protein product is CSVGVLAGKLVRPDTQYF.

The chain uses TRBV4-1 and TRBJ2-5; D is possibly TRBD2 (5 bases). Germline CDR1 is MGHRA and CDR2 is YSYEKL. Trimming pared 1 base from V and 6 bases from J, leaving 15 bases between. This CDR3 is 15 amino acids long. The CDR3 region is CASSQGPSGLKTQYF. DNA for the CDR3: TGCGCCAGCAGCCAAGGACCCAGCGGCCTTAAGACCCAGTACTTC.

The gene calls are TRBV5-8 and TRBJ2-3; D not resolved. The V end was cut by 7 bases, the J end by 5 bases, with 14 bases between. Germline V gene data show CDR1 as SGHTS and CDR2 as YDEGEE. CDR3 length equals 13 residues. DNA of the CDR3: TGTGCCAGCGTGGATTCGTGGGGAGATACGCAGTATTTT. Protein product: CASVDSWGDTQYF.

The rearrangement links TRBV7-6 to TRBJ2-1, with a possible D match to TRBD1 (5 bases). V shed 1 base and J shed 8 bases, with 21 bases lying between them. Germline V gene lookup returns CDR1 SGHVS and CDR2 FNYEAQ. The CDR3 spans 17 residues. The CDR3 sequence is CASSLEWGRRLSDEQFF. DNA of the CDR3: TGTGCCAGCAGCTTAGAATGGGGCAGGCGTCTTTCGGATGAGCAGTTCTTC.

The chain combines TRBV28 with TRBJ2-1; D assignment may be TRBD1 or TRBD2 (5 bases each). V was trimmed by 2 bases and J by 6 bases, leaving 8 bases between them. This CDR3 has 13 amino acids. CDR1 and CDR2 from the germline V gene are MDHEN and SYDVKM. CDR3 nucleotides: TGTGCCAGCAGTTTACGGGGCGGCAATGAGCAGTTCTTC. It encodes CASSLRGGNEQFF.

The chain joins TRBV6-5 to TRBJ2-7; D remains ambiguous. CDR1 and CDR2 (germline): MNHEY, SVGAGI. The V end lost 8 bases, the J end lost 1 base, and 18 bases lay between the germline ends. This CDR3 region has 15 residues. The CDR3 reads CASQPWTSGSYEQYF. For the CDR3, the DNA is TGTGCCAGCCAACCTTGGACCTCAGGATCCTACGAGCAGTACTTC.

This chain uses TRBV4-1 with TRBJ2-4; 8 bases line up with TRBD1. The CDR3 is made up of 18 amino acids. Germline V gene data show CDR1 as MGHRA and CDR2 as YSYEKL. V lost 1 base to trimming and J lost 0 bases; unmatched junction nucleotides: 8. The CDR3 is CASSQAPTGASAKNIQYF. For the CDR3, the DNA is TGCGCCAGCAGCCAAGCCCCGACAGGGGCCTCAGCCAAAAACATTCAGTACTTC.

The genes are TRBV4-1 and TRBJ1-2, with no clear D. The CDR3 extends over 14 amino acids. In germline, CDR1 is MGHRA, CDR2 YSYEKL. The ends were cut back, 1 base at V and 4 bases at J, with 10 bases in the middle. For the CDR3, the DNA is TGCGCCAGCAGCCAAGGTTGGACCAGCTATGGCTACACCTTC. This sequence encodes CASSQGWTSYGYTF.

The chain uses TRBV2 and TRBJ1-1; TRBD1 agrees at 9 bases. The germline gives CDR1 SNHLY, CDR2 FYNNEI. V shed 0 bases and J 2 bases; nucleotides not matched to a gene: 1. This CDR3 comprises 15 residues. The CDR3 region is CASSEADRGNTEAFF. The CDR3 nucleotides read TGTGCCAGCAGTGAAGCGGACAGGGGAAACACTGAAGCTTTCTTT.

In this sample, this clone turned up a few times. Other DNA sequences in this sample translate to the same CDR3. The V call is TRBV30, the J call TRBJ1-1; D gene ambiguous. This CDR3 has 12 residues. Germline loops: CDR1 GTSNPN, CDR2 SVGIG (reference sequence). The ends were cut back, 0 bases at V and 3 bases at J, with 5 bases in the middle. The CDR3 sequence: CAWSVGDTEAFF. CDR3 nucleotide sequence: TGTGCCTGGAGTGTCGGGGACACTGAAGCTTTCTTT.

V and J are TRBV10-3 and TRBJ1-1; TRBD1 matches 11 bases. The V segment lost 6 bases and the J segment 1 base; nucleotides outside the gene matches: 25. This CDR3 contains 22 residues. In germline, CDR1 is ENHRY, CDR2 SYGVKD. CDR3 protein: CAIRGTSGQGASTRTGNTEAFF. DNA of the CDR3: TGTGCCATCAGGGGGACGTCCGGACAGGGGGCGAGTACCAGAACGGGGAACACTGAAGCTTTCTTT.

The gene calls are TRBV6-1 and TRBJ1-2; tentatively, D is TRBD1 (5 bases). The germline V gene encodes CDR1 MNHNS and CDR2 SASEGT. The V gene lost 1 base and the J gene lost 7 bases, with 19 bases spanning the gap. The CDR3 is 16 residues long. CDR3 sequence (DNA): TGTGCCAGCAGTGAAGGTCCCAGGGTCTTTTTGTCTGGCTACACCTTC. Protein: CASSEGPRVFLSGYTF.

The V gene is TRBV10-2, the J gene TRBJ2-1, with 8 bases fitting TRBD2. CDR3 length equals 12 residues. The V gene end was trimmed by 6 bases and the J gene end by 9 bases; junction bases not matched to a gene: 4. CDR1 is WSHSY, CDR2 SAAADI, per germline. CDR3 region: CASRAGGIEQFF. In nucleotides, the CDR3 is TGCGCCAGCAGGGCGGGAGGCATTGAGCAGTTCTTC.

The V and J genes are TRBV9 and TRBJ1-1; perhaps TRBD1 as D (5 bases). Germline V gene data show CDR1 as SGDLS and CDR2 as YYNGEE. This CDR3 has 13 residues. V shed 4 bases and J shed 3 bases, with 10 bases lying between them. CDR3 loop: CASSRGGYTEAFF. CDR3 DNA: TGTGCCAGCAGCAGGGGAGGATACACTGAAGCTTTCTTT.

The rearrangement links TRBV28 to TRBJ2-5, with unresolved D. This CDR3 contains 13 residues. Trimming removed 4 bases from V and 5 bases from J, with 11 bases in between. Germline-derived CDR1 and CDR2 are MDHEN and SYDVKM. In DNA form, the CDR3 reads TGTGCCAGCAGTTCCACCGGGTCCGAGACCCAGTACTTC. Amino acids: CASSSTGSETQYF.